This T cell receptor (beta chain) comes out of a study of response to subunit inactivated influenza vaccine. TCRdb itself ran the RT-PCR reads through MiXCR, one entry per CDR3 protein. The top ten hold around 13% of the sample, which has 500,000 to 550,000 distinct CDR3 sequences, 6.5% to 8% seen once. The CDR3 has 15 residues. Germline lookup yields CDR1 SEHNR and CDR2 FQNEAQ (reference sequence). Deletions cut 0 bases from V and 6 bases from J, with 15 bases between. This clonotype has just a few counts. Its target is not known. General study results and limits: Authors suggested that a seasonal influenza vaccination recruits few new T cells each time.

The sequence came from a man between 50 and 75 years old who received an inactivated influenza vaccine. The specimen was PBMCs from blood, collected less than 25 months after vaccination. This chain connects TRBV7-9 to TRBJ2-7, with a weak D call TRBD1 (5 bases). This CDR3 is CASSLASIGVGEQYF. The CDR3 DNA reads as TGTGCCAGCAGCTTAGCGAGTATAGGGGTCGGCGAGCAGTACTTC.